The sequence of this T cell receptor beta chain was determined in a study of blood T cell repertoires in COVID-19. Study-level information: T cells, B-cell-depleted T cells, or PBMCs provided the cDNA or gDNA that served as material.

Sequencing was performed with immunoSEQ multiplex PCR; in TCRdb, only in-frame clones are kept and a portion is missing. The data contain 200,000 to 250,000 clones, about 79% of them singletons. CDR1 and CDR2 (germline): LGHNA, YSLEER. After removal of 0 bases from V and 8 bases from J, the junction contained 11 bases not matched to a gene. The CDR3 extends over 17 amino acids. The receptor was derived from a man aged 50-60 years with active or convalescent COVID-19. Sequencing was carried out using peripheral blood. This chain links TRBV4-3 with TRBJ2-1; 9 nucleotides match TRBD2. The CDR3 sequence: CASSQDMVGGRADEQFF. CDR3 sequence (DNA): TGCGCCAGCAGCCAAGATATGGTCGGCGGGAGGGCCGATGAGCAGTTCTTC.